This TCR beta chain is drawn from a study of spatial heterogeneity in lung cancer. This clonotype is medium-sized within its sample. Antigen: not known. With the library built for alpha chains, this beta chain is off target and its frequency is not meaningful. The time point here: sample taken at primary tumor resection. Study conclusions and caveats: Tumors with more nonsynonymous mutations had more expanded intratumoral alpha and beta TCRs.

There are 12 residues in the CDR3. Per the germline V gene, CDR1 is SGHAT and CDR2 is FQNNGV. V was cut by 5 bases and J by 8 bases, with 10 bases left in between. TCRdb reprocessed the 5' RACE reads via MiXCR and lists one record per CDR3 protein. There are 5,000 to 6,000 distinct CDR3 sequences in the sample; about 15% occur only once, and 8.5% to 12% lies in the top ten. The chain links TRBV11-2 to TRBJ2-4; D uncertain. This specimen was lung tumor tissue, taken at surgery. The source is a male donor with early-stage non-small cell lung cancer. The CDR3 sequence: CASSPDNDIQYF. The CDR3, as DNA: TGTGCCAGCAGCCCTGATAATGACATTCAGTACTTC.